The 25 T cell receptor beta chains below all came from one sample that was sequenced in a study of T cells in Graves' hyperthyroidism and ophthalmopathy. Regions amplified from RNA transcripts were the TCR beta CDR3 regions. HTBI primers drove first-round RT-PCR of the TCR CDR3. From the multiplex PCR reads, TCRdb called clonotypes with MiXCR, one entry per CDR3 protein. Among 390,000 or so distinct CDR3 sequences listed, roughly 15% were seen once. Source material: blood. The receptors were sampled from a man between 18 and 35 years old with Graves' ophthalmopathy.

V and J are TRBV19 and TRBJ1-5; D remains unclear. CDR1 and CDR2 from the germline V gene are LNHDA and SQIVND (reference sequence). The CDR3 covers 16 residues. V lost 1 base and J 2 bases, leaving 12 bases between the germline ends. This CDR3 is CASSIAPGLGNQPQHF. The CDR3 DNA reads TGTGCCAGTAGTATAGCCCCGGGGTTAGGCAATCAGCCCCAGCATTTT.

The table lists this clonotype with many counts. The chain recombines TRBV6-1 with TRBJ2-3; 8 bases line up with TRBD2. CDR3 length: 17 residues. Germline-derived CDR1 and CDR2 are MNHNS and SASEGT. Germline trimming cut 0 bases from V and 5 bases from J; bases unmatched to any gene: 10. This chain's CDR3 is CASSEASGAGVKDTQYF. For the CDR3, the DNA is TGTGCCAGCAGTGAAGCATCCGGAGCGGGAGTTAAAGATACGCAGTATTTT.

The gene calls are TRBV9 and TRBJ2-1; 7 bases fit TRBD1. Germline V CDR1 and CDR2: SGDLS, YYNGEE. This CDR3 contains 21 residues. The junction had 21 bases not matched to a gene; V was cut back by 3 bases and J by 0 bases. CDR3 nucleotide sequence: TGTGCCAGCAGCGGTTATGTCCGGGACAGCCGATCTGAGGGCTCCTACAATGAGCAGTTCTTC. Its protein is CASSGYVRDSRSEGSYNEQFF.

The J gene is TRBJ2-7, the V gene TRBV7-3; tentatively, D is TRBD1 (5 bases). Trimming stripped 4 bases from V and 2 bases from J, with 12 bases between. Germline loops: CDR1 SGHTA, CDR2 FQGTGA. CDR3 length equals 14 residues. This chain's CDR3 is CASSSQDGTYEQYF. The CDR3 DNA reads TGTGCCAGCAGCTCACAGGACGGAACCTACGAGCAGTACTTC.

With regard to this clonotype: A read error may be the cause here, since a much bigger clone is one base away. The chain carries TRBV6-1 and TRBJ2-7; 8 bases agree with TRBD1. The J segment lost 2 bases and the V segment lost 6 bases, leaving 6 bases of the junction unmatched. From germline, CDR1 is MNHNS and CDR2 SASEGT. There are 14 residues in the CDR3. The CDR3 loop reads CASRNDRGAYEQYF. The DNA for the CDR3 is TGTGCCAGCAGGAACGACAGGGGAGCCTACGAGCAGTACTTC.

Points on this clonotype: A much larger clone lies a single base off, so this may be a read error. The CDR3 is CATSGQDAAYGQYF. CDR3 DNA: TGTGCCACCAGCGGCCAGGACGCCGCTTACGGGCAGTACTTC. The chain has TRBV15 and TRBJ2-7; D unresolved. The CDR3 runs to 14 residues. CDR1 is LNHNV and CDR2 is YYDKDF in the germline V gene (reference sequence).

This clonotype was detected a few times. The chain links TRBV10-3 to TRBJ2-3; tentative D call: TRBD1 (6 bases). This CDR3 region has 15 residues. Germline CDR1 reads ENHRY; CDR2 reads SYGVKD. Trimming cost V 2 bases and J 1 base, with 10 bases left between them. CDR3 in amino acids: CAISERQVGTDTQYF. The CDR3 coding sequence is TGTGCCATCAGTGAGCGACAGGTGGGCACAGATACGCAGTATTTT.

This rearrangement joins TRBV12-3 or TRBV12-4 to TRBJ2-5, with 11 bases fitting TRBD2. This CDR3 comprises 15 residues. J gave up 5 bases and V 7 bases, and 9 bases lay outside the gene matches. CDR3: CASTQLAGAGETQYF. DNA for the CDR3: TGTGCCAGCACTCAACTAGCGGGGGCGGGTGAGACCCAGTACTTC.

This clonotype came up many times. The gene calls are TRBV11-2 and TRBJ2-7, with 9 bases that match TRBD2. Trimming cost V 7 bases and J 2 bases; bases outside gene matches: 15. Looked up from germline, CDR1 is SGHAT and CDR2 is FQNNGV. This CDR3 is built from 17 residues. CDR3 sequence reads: CASTHTGLAKFTYEQYF. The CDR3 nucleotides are TGTGCCAGCACCCACACAGGACTAGCGAAGTTCACCTACGAGCAGTACTTC.

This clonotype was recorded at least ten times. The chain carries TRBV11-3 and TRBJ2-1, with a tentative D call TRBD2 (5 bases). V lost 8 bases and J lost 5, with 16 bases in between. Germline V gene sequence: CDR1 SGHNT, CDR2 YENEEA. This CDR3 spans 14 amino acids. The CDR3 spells CASGRRAENNEQFF. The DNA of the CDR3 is TGTGCCAGCGGACGCCGAGCGGAAAACAATGAGCAGTTCTTC.

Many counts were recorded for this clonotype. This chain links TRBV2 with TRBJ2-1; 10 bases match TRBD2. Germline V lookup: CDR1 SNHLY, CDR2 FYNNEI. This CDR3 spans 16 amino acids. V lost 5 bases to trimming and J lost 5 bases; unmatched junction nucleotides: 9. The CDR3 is CASSRLAGVGDNEQFF. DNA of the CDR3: TGTGCCAGCAGTCGGCTAGCGGGAGTGGGGGACAATGAGCAGTTCTTC.

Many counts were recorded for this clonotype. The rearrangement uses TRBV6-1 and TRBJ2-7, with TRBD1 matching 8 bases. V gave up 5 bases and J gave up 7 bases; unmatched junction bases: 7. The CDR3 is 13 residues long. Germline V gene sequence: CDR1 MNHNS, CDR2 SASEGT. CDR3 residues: CASSSPGGGEQYF. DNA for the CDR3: TGTGCCAGCAGTTCCCCAGGGGGCGGAGAGCAGTACTTC.

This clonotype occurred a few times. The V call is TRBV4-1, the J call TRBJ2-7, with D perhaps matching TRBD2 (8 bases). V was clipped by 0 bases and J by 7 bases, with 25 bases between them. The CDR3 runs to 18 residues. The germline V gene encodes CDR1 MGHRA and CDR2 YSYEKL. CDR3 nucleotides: TGCGCCAGCAGCCAAGAAAGACAGGGTTGGGCGGGGGGCAGAGAGCAGTACTTC. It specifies CASSQERQGWAGGREQYF.

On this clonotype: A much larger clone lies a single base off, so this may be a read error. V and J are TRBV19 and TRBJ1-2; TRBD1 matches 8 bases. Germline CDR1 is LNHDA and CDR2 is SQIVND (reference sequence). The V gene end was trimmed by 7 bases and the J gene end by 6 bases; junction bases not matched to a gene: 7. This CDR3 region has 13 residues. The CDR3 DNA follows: TGTGCCAGTACCGGGACAGGAACGGATGGCTACACCTTC. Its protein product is CASTGTGTDGYTF.

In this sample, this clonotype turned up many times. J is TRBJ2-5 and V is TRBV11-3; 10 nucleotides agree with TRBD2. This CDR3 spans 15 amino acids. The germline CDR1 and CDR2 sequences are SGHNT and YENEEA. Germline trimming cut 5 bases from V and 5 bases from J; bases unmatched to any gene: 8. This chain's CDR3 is CASSPPASGGETQYF. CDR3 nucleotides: TGTGCCAGCAGCCCCCCAGCTAGCGGGGGTGAGACCCAGTACTTC.

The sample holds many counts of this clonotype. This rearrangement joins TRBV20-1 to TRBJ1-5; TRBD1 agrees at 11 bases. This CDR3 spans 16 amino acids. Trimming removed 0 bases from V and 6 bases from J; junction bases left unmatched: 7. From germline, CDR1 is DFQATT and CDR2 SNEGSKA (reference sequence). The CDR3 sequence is CSARDSGTGGLQPQHF. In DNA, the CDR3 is TGCAGTGCTAGAGATTCCGGGACAGGGGGTCTTCAGCCCCAGCATTTT.

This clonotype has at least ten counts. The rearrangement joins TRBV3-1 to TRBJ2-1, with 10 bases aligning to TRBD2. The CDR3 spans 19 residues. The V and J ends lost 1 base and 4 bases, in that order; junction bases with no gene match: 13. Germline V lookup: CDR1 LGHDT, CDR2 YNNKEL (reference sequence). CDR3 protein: CASSQVTSGAKRAYNEQFF. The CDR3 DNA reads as TGTGCCAGCAGCCAAGTTACTAGCGGGGCTAAGCGGGCTTACAATGAGCAGTTCTTC.

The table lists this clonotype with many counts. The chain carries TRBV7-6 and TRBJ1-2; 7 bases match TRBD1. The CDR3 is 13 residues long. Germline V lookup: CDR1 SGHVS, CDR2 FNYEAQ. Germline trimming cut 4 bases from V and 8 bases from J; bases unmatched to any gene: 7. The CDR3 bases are TGTGCCAGCAGCTCCTGGACAGGAAGGGGCTACACCTTC. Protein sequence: CASSSWTGRGYTF.

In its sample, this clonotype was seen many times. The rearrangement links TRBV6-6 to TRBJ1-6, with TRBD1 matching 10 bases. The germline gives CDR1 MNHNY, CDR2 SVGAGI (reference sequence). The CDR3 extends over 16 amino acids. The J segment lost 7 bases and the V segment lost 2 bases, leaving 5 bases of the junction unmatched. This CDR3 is CASSYTRGQGNSPLHF. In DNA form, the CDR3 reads TGTGCCAGCAGTTACACCCGGGGACAGGGGAATTCACCCCTCCACTTT.

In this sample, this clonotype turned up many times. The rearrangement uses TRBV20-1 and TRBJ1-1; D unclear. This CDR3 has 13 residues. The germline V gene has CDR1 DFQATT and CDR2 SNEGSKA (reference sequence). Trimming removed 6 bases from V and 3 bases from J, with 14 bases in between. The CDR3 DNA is TGCAGTGCCAAAGTCTGGAGTTACACTGAAGCTTTCTTT. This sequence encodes CSAKVWSYTEAFF.

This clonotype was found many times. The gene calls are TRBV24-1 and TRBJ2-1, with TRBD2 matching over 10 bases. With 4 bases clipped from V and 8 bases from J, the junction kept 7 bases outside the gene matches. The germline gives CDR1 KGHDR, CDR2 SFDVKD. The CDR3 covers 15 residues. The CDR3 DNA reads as TGTGCCACCAGTGAAAGCGGGAGGGGGATGGATGAGCAGTTCTTC. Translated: CATSESGRGMDEQFF.

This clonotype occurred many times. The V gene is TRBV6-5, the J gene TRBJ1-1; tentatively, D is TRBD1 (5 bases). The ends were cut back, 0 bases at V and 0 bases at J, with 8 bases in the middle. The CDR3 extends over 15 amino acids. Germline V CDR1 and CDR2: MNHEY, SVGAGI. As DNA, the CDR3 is TGTGCCAGCAGTTACTCTCCAGGGATGAACACTGAAGCTTTCTTT. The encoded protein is CASSYSPGMNTEAFF.

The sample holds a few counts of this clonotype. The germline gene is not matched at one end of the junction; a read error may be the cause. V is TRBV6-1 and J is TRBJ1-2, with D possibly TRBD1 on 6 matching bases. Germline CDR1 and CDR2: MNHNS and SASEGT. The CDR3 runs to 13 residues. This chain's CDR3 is CAGSEGGRGGYTF. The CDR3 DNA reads TGTGCCGGCAGTGAAGGGGGGCGAGGAGGCTACACCTTC.

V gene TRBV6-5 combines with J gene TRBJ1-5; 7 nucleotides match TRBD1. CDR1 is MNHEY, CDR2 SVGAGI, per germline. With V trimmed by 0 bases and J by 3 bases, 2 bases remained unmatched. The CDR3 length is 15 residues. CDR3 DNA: TGTGCCAGCAGTTACTCGACAGGGCCCAATCAGCCCCAGCATTTT. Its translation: CASSYSTGPNQPQHF.

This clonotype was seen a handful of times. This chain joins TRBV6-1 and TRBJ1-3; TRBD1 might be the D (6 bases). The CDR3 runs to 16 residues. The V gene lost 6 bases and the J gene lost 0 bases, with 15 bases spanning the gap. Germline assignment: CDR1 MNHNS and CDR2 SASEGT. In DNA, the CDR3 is TGTGCCAGCAGCCGGGAGGGGGGATCCTCTGGAAACACCATATATTTT. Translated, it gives CASSREGGSSGNTIYF.